The rows below give T cell receptor beta chains drawn from one sample of a study of blood T cells in healthy people across ages. TCRdb reprocessed the 5' RACE reads via MiXCR and lists one record per CDR3 protein. The sample shows 1,500,000 or so distinct CDR3 sequences, almost 60% of them seen only once. Sequenced: blood. Receptors were obtained from a man aged 18-30 years in good health. Both conserved end residues are part of each CDR3. Fields, in order: J gene, D gene, clone size, V gene, CDR3 protein. A D gene is named only where the DNA matches it firmly. The size entry is marked missing in some rows and otherwise reads once, few, many or a size class.

TRBJ1-1 | NA | NA | TRBV29-1 | CSVSMQGEAFF
TRBJ2-7 | TRBD2 | few | TRBV27 | CASSTLAGSSYEQYF
TRBJ1-1 | NA | once | TRBV7-2 | CASSLNAVMNTEAFF
TRBJ1-2 | NA | NA | TRBV27 | CASSPGQTYGYTF
TRBJ2-1 | NA | NA | TRBV7-8 | CASTLRPSGPYNEQFF
TRBJ1-6 | NA | NA | TRBV5-1 | CASRAVTDNSPLHF
TRBJ2-7 | TRBD1 | NA | TRBV11-2 | CASTPRTGGDARASYEQYF
TRBJ2-3 | TRBD2 | NA | TRBV15 | CATSRDRGTSPTDTQYF
TRBJ2-2 | TRBD1 | once | TRBV28 | CASQGTGWNTGELFF
TRBJ2-3 | TRBD2 | NA | TRBV10-2 | CASSESPTSGRVTDTQYF
NA | NA | NA | TRBV20-1 | CSASMGSADYEQYF
TRBJ2-4 | NA | few | TRBV21-1 | CASSKGEGQNIQYF
TRBJ1-2 | TRBD1 | NA | TRBV7-9 | CASSLDVQGAGGYTF
TRBJ2-1 | TRBD1 | NA | TRBV24-1 | CATSDRTGAYNEQFF
TRBJ2-2 | NA | NA | TRBV11-2 | CASSLVGQRTGELFF
TRBJ1-1 | NA | NA | TRBV27 | CASSFSAWGPNTEAFF
TRBJ1-4 | NA | NA | TRBV12-3/TRBV12-4 | CASSLFSGEKLFF
TRBJ2-7 | TRBD2 | few | TRBV5-1 | CASSSTGLAVNEQYF
NA | TRBD2 | NA | TRBV12-3/TRBV12-4 | CASSLDMTSGRSIQYF
TRBJ1-6 | TRBD1 | NA | TRBV6-2/TRBV6-3 | CASGHPGTDYSPLHF
TRBJ2-5 | NA | NA | TRBV19 | CASSLTRGQQETQYF
TRBJ1-2 | NA | NA | TRBV2 | CASSSQKLEDYGYTF
TRBJ2-3 | TRBD1 | once | TRBV11-3 | CASSKGTGGLTDTQYF
TRBJ1-2 | NA | NA | TRBV21-1 | CASSNLDSPCRNYGYTF
TRBJ1-2 | TRBD1 | few | TRBV29-1 | CSVVDRANYGYTF
TRBJ2-7 | TRBD2 | once | TRBV28 | CASTDSRRGGPYEQYF
TRBJ2-7 | TRBD2 | NA | TRBV11-2 | CASSLAGGPGGYEQYF
TRBJ2-3 | NA | NA | TRBV27 | CASSGADALTDTQYF
NA | NA | NA | TRBV11-2 | CASSVAVRETQYF
TRBJ2-3 | NA | NA | TRBV24-1 | CATSDCPTRTDTQYF
TRBJ1-2 | NA | NA | TRBV14 | CASSQGDGSCGYTF
TRBJ1-4 | NA | NA | TRBV7-8 | CASSLVRVGDWEKLFF
TRBJ2-7 | NA | many | TRBV20-1 | CSAPVGGGHWNEQYF
TRBJ2-1 | NA | NA | TRBV10-1 | CASSFRAPHLDRIHNEQFF
TRBJ2-3 | NA | NA | TRBV6-2/TRBV6-3 | CASSYSRGRRTDTQYF
TRBJ1-1 | NA | once | TRBV14 | CASSRRGPVNTEAFF
TRBJ2-3 | NA | few | TRBV20-1 | CSALPGRQDTQYF
TRBJ2-3 | NA | NA | TRBV4-2 | CASSQGSRGTDTQYF
TRBJ2-1 | TRBD2 | NA | TRBV3-1 | CASSQGLAEKNEQFF
NA | NA | few | TRBV28 | CASSFRGATQETQYF
TRBJ1-2 | NA | few | TRBV25-1 | CASSATGIYGYTF
TRBJ2-7 | NA | once | TRBV6-5 | CASSYSLRYEQYF
TRBJ2-7 | NA | NA | TRBV29-1 | CSVGIGLNNEQYF
TRBJ2-7 | TRBD2 | few | TRBV20-1 | CSAAGGGPDQLDGPNQYF
TRBJ2-2 | NA | NA | TRBV11-2 | CASSRDGVAGELFF
TRBJ2-1 | NA | NA | TRBV7-9 | CASSLMRSEQFF
TRBJ2-7 | TRBD2 | NA | TRBV4-3 | CASSQIRLGLGSYEQYF
TRBJ1-2 | NA | NA | TRBV20-1 | CSARDSRLFYGYTF
TRBJ1-2 | NA | NA | TRBV7-9 | CASSLVAEYGGYTF
TRBJ1-5 | TRBD1 | NA | TRBV28 | CATWTGTSNQPQHF
NA | TRBD1 | few | TRBV28 | CASSAIPRDSNYEQYF
TRBJ2-3 | NA | NA | TRBV6-1 | CASNILADTTDTQYF
TRBJ2-6 | NA | NA | TRBV7-6 | CASSSGTPGAGANVLTF
TRBJ1-2 | NA | few | TRBV6-5 | CASRPGTHYGYTF
TRBJ1-3 | NA | NA | TRBV21-1 | CASQGHSGNTIYF